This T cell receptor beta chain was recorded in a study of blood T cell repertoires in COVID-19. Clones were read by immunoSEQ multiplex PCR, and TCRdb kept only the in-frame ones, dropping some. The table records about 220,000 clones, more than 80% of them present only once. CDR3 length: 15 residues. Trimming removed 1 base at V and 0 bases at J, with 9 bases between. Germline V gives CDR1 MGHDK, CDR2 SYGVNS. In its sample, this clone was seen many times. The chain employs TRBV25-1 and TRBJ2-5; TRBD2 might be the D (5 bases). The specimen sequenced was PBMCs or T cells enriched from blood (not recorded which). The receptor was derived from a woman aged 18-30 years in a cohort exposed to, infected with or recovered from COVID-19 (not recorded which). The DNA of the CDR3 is TGTGCCAGCAGTGAATGGCGGAGGTACCAAGAGACCCAGTACTTC. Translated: CASSEWRRYQETQYF.